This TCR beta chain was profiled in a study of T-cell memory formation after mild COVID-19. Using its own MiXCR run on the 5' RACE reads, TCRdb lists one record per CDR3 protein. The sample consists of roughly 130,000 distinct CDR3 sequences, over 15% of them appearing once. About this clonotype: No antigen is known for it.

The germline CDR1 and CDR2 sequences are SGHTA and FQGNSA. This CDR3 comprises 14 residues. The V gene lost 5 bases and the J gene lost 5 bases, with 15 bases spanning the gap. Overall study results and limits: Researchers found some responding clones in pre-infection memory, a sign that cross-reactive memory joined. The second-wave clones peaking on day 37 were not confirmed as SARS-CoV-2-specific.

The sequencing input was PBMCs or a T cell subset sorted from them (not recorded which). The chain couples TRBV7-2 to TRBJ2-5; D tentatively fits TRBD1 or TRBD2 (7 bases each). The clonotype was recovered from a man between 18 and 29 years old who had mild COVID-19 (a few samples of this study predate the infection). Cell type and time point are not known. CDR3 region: CASSPRQGGETQYF. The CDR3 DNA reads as TGTGCCAGCAGCCCCCGACAGGGAGGGGAGACCCAGTACTTC. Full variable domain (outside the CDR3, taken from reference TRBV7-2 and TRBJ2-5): GAGVSQSPSNKVTEKGKDVELRCDPISGHTALYWYRQSLGQGLEFLIYFQGNSAPDKSGLPSDRFSAERTGGSVSTLTIQRTQQEDSAVYLCASSPRQGGETQYFGPGTRLLVL.